The sequence of this TCR beta chain was determined in a study of cytomegalovirus exposure and HLA in healthy donors. General observations from the study: Data from an earlier analysis indicated that most TCR beta V segments were productive either about 87% or about 30% of the time. Other equally common chains were less clonally expanded than HLA-associated TCR beta chains, a later analysis showed. In vitro assays verified that three CMV-associated chains recognized CMV antigens specifically.

The PCR employed 60 Vbeta primers together with 13 Jbeta primers. Some clones are missing from TCRdb's copy, which holds only in-frame ones; the method was immunoSEQ multiplex PCR. This specimen shows 40,000 or so clones; the ten leading clones hold 3% to 4%. Germline assignment: CDR1 WSHSY and CDR2 SAAADI. This CDR3 region has 17 residues. V shed 10 bases and J shed 0 bases, with 19 bases lying between them. In the case of this clone: Its antigen is unidentified.

The clonotype originates from a woman aged 25-40 years in good health and CMV-seropositive. Sequencing was carried out using PBMCs. This chain connects TRBV10-2 to TRBJ2-6; D is perhaps TRBD1 (5 bases). CDR3 in DNA: TGCGCCACTTCGGATAAAACAGGAAGCTCTGGGGCCAACGTCCTGACTTTC. The encoded protein is CATSDKTGSSGANVLTF.